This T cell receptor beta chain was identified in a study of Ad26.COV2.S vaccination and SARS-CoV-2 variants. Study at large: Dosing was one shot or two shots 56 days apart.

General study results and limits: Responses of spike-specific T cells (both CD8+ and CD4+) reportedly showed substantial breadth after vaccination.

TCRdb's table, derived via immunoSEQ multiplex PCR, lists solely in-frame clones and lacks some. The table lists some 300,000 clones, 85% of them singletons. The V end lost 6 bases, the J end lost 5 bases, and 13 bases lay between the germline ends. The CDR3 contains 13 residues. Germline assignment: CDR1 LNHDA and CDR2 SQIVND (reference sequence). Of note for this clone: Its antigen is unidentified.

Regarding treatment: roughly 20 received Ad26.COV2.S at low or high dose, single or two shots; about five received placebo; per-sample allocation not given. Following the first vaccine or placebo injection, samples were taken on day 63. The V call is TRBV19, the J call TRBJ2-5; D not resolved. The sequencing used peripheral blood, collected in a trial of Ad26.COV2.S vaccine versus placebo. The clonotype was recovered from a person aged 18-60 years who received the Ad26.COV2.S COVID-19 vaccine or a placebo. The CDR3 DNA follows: TGTGCCAGTAGCCTCTCCTCTAGGGAGACCCAGTACTTC. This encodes CASSLSSRETQYF.